A selection of T cell receptor beta chains follows, all from one sample in a study of T cell repertoires in cytomegalovirus infection. These TCRs' antigens remain unknown. From the reads, TCRdb called clonotypes with MiXCR, one entry per CDR3 protein. The sample yields about 920,000 distinct CDR3 sequences, around 30% seen once. Sequenced here: cultured CD8+ T cells from PBMCs, sampled from culture after CMV antigen stimulation. The receptor source for this set is a human donor in good health (CMV status not recorded). Some clones in this sample may be carry-over from other donors' samples. Both conserved end residues are part of each CDR3. A D gene is named only where the DNA matches it firmly. Clone sizes are given selectively: once, few, many, or a class where the clone is expanded.

j_gene	d_gene	abundance	v_gene	CDR3aa	CDR3nt
TRBJ1-2	TRBD1	few	TRBV9	CASSLGQGAAYGYTF	TGTGCCAGCAGCCTGGGCCAGGGGGCGGCCTATGGCTACACCTTC
TRBJ2-7	.	.	TRBV14	CASSHWNLYEQYF	TGTGCCAGCAGCCACTGGAATCTTTACGAGCAGTACTTC
TRBJ1-6	.	few	TRBV4-2	CASSQENSPLHF	TGTGCCAGCAGCCAGGAGAATTCACCCCTCCACTTT
TRBJ1-2	.	.	TRBV4-1	CASSQEVPSKTLYGYTF	TGCGCCAGCAGCCAAGAAGTGCCCTCCAAAACTCTCTATGGCTACACCTTC
TRBJ1-5	.	few	TRBV19	CASRWTDSNQPQHF	TGTGCCAGTAGGTGGACGGATAGCAATCAGCCCCAGCATTTT
TRBJ1-5	.	.	TRBV27	CASAGFGQPQHF	TGTGCCAGCGCAGGGTTCGGTCAGCCCCAGCATTTT
TRBJ1-1	.	.	TRBV19	CASSSRVSATEAFF	TGTGCCAGTAGTTCCAGGGTCTCTGCCACTGAAGCTTTCTTT
TRBJ1-2	TRBD1	.	TRBV14	CASSQDHRGLRDGYTF	TGTGCCAGCAGCCAAGATCACAGGGGGCTTAGGGATGGCTACACCTTC
TRBJ2-2	.	many	TRBV7-6	CASSSTGTPGAGELFF	TGTGCCAGCAGCTCAACCGGGACCCCTGGGGCCGGGGAGCTGTTTTTT
TRBJ1-5	.	.	TRBV7-6	CVSSLGGGQPQHF	TGTGTCAGCAGCTTAGGGGGTGGTCAGCCCCAGCATTTT
TRBJ2-5	.	.	TRBV9	CASSVEWGHLQETQYF	TGTGCCAGCAGCGTAGAGTGGGGCCATCTACAAGAGACCCAGTACTTC
TRBJ1-2	.	.	TRBV6-2/TRBV6-3	CASSYSDSPREDGYTF	TGTGCCAGCAGTTACTCAGATAGCCCACGAGAGGATGGCTACACCTTC
TRBJ1-2	TRBD1	.	TRBV6-5	CASSYWDRGANDYGYTF	TGTGCCAGCAGTTACTGGGACAGGGGGGCGAATGACTATGGCTACACCTTC
TRBJ2-5	.	few	TRBV12-3/TRBV12-4	CASSFQGSETQYF	TGTGCCAGCAGTTTCCAAGGTTCCGAGACCCAGTACTTC
TRBJ2-6	TRBD1	few	TRBV7-8	CASSLVRGAGGSGANVLTF	TGTGCCAGCAGCTTAGTCCGTGGGGCAGGGGGCTCTGGGGCCAACGTCCTGACTTTC
TRBJ2-2	TRBD2	many	TRBV4-1	CASSQEGLAGTGELFF	TGCGCCAGCAGCCAAGAAGGACTAGCGGGAACCGGGGAGCTGTTTTTT
TRBJ2-3	TRBD2	.	TRBV5-1	CASSSSRDYPTDTQYF	TGCGCCAGCAGCTCGTCCCGGGACTATCCTACAGATACGCAGTATTTT
TRBJ1-4	.	many	TRBV6-1	CASGRGGPQEKLFF	TGTGCCAGCGGGCGGGGGGGCCCTCAGGAAAAACTGTTTTTT
TRBJ1-1	.	.	TRBV5-1	CASSLGDTSTEAFF	TGCGCCAGCAGCTTGGGTGACACTAGCACTGAAGCTTTCTTT
TRBJ1-5	.	.	TRBV18	CASSPDDDRDLLVSQHF	TGTGCCAGCTCACCGGACGATGACCGGGACCTCCTCGTCTCCCAGCATTTT
TRBJ1-4	TRBD1	.	TRBV27	CASSFRGRIGEKLFF	TGTGCCAGCAGTTTCAGGGGGCGCATCGGTGAAAAACTGTTTTTT
TRBJ1-5	.	.	TRBV18	CASSPGGMNQPQHF	TGTGCCAGCTCACCGGGCGGGATGAATCAGCCCCAGCATTTT
TRBJ2-5	.	.	TRBV5-1	CASSLRARGYQETQYF	TGCGCCAGCAGCTTGAGGGCTAGAGGGTACCAAGAGACCCAGTACTTC
TRBJ1-3	.	.	TRBV7-6	CASSLGASKQNTIYF	TGTGCCAGCAGCTTAGGTGCCTCAAAACAAAACACCATATATTTT
TRBJ2-1	.	.	TRBV20-1	CSARGPAGSYNEQFF	TGCAGTGCTAGAGGCCCAGCGGGCTCCTACAATGAGCAGTTCTTC
TRBJ2-7	.	few	TRBV7-6	CASSPPEGGEQYF	TGTGCCAGCAGCCCCCCGGAGGGCGGAGAGCAGTACTTC
TRBJ2-3	TRBD2	.	TRBV20-1	CSARDTSGGGLYTDTQYF	TGCAGTGCTAGAGATACTAGCGGGGGGGGGCTCTACACAGATACGCAGTATTTT
TRBJ1-5	.	few	TRBV18	CASSLTGGRGNQPQHF	TGTGCCAGCTCCCTAACGGGGGGAAGGGGCAATCAGCCCCAGCATTTT
TRBJ1-1	TRBD1	many	TRBV6-5	CASSYTMDRFNTEAFF	TGTGCCAGCAGTTACACTATGGACAGGTTCAACACTGAAGCTTTCTTT
TRBJ2-1	.	.	TRBV10-3	CAISAPEGRGEIEQFF	TGTGCCATCAGTGCCCCAGAGGGGCGCGGGGAGATTGAGCAGTTCTTC
TRBJ1-3	.	.	TRBV12-3/TRBV12-4	CASSGFRAGASGNTIYF	TGTGCCAGCAGTGGATTTAGGGCAGGGGCCTCTGGAAACACCATATATTTT
TRBJ2-2	.	many	TRBV4-1	CASSQARGTGELFF	TGCGCCAGCAGCCAAGCTAGGGGAACCGGGGAGCTGTTTTTT
TRBJ1-1	TRBD1	.	TRBV7-9	CASRTTGRMNTEAFF	TGTGCCAGCAGGACGACAGGGAGGATGAACACTGAAGCTTTCTTT
TRBJ2-7	TRBD1	.	TRBV12-3/TRBV12-4	CASSLFRTGESSYEQYF	TGTGCCAGCAGTCTCTTCCGGACAGGGGAGAGCTCCTACGAGCAGTACTTC
TRBJ2-3	.	few	TRBV20-1	CSARGLARKTDTQYF	TGCAGTGCTAGGGGTCTAGCGAGAAAGACAGATACGCAGTATTTT
TRBJ1-2	TRBD1	.	TRBV29-1	CSVRTGGYGYTF	TGCAGCGTGCGGACAGGAGGCTATGGCTACACCTTC
TRBJ1-1	.	.	TRBV6-2/TRBV6-3	CASSYPLGRYAEAFF	TGTGCCAGCAGCTACCCGCTCGGGAGGTACGCTGAAGCTTTCTTT
TRBJ1-1	.	.	TRBV4-1	CASSQDSGKAFF	TGCGCCAGCAGCCAAGATTCCGGAAAGGCTTTCTTT
TRBJ2-3	.	.	TRBV27	CASSGGSRVVTDTQYF	TGTGCCAGCAGCGGAGGGTCCCGAGTTGTCACAGATACGCAGTATTTT
TRBJ2-3	.	.	TRBV20-1	CSARTSRDWSTDTQYF	TGCAGTGCTAGAACTAGCCGGGACTGGTCCACAGATACGCAGTATTTT